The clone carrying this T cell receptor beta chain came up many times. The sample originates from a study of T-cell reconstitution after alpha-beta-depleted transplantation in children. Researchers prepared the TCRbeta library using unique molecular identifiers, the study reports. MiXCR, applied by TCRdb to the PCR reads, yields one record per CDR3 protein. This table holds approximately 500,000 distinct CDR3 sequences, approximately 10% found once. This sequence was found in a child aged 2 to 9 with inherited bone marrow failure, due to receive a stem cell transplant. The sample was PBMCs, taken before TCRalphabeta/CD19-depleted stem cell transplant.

Here the CDR3 DNA reads TGTGCCAGCAGCCCGTACATTTGGACTAGCGGGAACACCGGGGAGCTGTTTTTT. The encoded protein is CASSPYIWTSGNTGELFF. The rearrangement uses TRBV11-2 and TRBJ2-2; 10 bases line up with TRBD2. This CDR3 is built from 18 residues. V was clipped by 5 bases and J by 1 base; unmatched bases: 10. The germline gives CDR1 SGHAT, CDR2 FQNNGV.